The TCR beta chain under discussion was sequenced for a study of T cells after yellow fever vaccination (dated by TCRdb to the late 2010s). In the study overall: Libraries from fractions with low cell numbers were prepared with the SMART-Seq v4 Ultra Low Input RNA kit. To follow T-cell clones before and after both primary and booster YFV17D yellow fever vaccination, bulk TCR alpha and beta repertoires underwent longitudinal sequencing. Two healthy male donors made up the cohort, one aged 18 to 30 years and the other aged 30 to 40 years. Blood samples were taken at several timepoints before and after primary and secondary immunization, and bulk PBMC replicates and cell subsets were isolated.

Synthesis of TCR cDNA relied on 5'RACE template switching, a step that introduced a universal primer site along with unique molecular identifiers. Priming for cDNA synthesis came from both the TCR alpha and TCR beta constant segments. Library amplification used two PCR steps, and the second PCR step added sample barcodes and sequencing adapters. Sequencing of libraries was performed on Illumina HiSeq 2500 (2x100 bp) or NovaSeq (2x150 bp). The authors' pipeline ran thus. Reads were demultiplexed and collapsed into UMI consensus sequences with MIGEC, and V(D)J alignment was performed with MiXCR. Using edgeR on replicate PBMC samples, clonotypes were called vaccine-responding if FDR was below 0.01 and the log2 fold change was above 5 up to day 15. Each bulk clonotype received a CD4 or CD8 identity based on whether the sequenced CD4 or CD8 repertoire contained that clonotype at higher abundance. TCRdb reprocessing: public reads trimmed at Q25 with fastp, clones called with MiXCR, in-frame beta chains kept. All rows with the same CDR3 protein become a single entry with the most common DNA and genes. These V and J calls originate from TCRdb's pipeline instead of the authors' own analysis. Recorded for this sample are tens of thousands of distinct CDR3 sequences; 6.5% to 9% of them occurred a single time. The leading ten clones occupy about 38% of the sample.

In its sample, this clonotype was seen many times. The specificity of this receptor is unknown. No quality values exist for individual bases; no much larger clone is one base distant. The sample's treatment or condition label, in plain terms: live attenuated yellow fever vaccine strain. A standard Ficoll-Paque protocol was used to isolate PBMCs from peripheral blood. CD4 and CD8 T-cell fractions were isolated with Dynabeads CD4 and CD8 positive selection kits. TriZol was used to extract RNA from bulk PBMCs, from CD4 and CD8 fractions, and from dextramer-positive and dextramer-negative fractions. The CDR3 contains 13 residues, cysteine and phenylalanine counted. Only the CDR3 portion is preserved as DNA: 39 bases, with reading frame beginning at the first base. The V and J ends are trimmed by 0 bases and 6 bases, leaving 9 bases between them. CDR1 and CDR2 are drawn from the germline V gene: LGHNA, YNFKEQ.

Paper-wide results and their limitations: FACS-sorted repertoires could contain abundant contaminating clonotypes from the bulk population, so computational filtering was required. A small fraction of clonotypes appeared in both the CD4 and CD8 compartments, likely as a result of convergent recombination. The secondary T-cell response was weaker than the primary response but faster, peaking on day 5 instead of day 15. Most clones expanded after primary vaccination (96% of CD4 and around 89% of CD8) were re-detected after the booster, suggesting that broad memory maintenance occurred. Because only a couple of donors were included in the study, the extent to which the findings can be generalized is limited.

The source is a man aged 25 to 40 who received the YFV17D yellow fever vaccine. Sequences were derived from CD8+ T cells sorted from PBMCs, sampled 15 days after the yellow fever booster vaccination. The receptor chain draws on TRBV4-2 and TRBJ2-7; the D gene cannot be named for sure. The CDR3 is CASSQEGRGEQYF. The nucleotide sequence is TGTGCCAGCAGCCAAGAAGGCCGTGGCGAGCAGTACTTC.